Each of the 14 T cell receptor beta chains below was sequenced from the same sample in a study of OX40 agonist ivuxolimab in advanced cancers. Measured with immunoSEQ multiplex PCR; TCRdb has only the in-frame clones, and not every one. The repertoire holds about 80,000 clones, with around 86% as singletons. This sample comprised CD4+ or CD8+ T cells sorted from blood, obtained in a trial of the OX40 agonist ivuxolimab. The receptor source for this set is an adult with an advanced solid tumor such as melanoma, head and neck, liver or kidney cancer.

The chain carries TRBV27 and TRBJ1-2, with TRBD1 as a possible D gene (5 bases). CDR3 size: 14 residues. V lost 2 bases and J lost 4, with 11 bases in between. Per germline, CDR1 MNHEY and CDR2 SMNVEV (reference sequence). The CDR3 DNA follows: TGTGCCAGCAGTTTAGTGGGGGGAGTCTATGGCTACACCTTC. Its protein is CASSLVGGVYGYTF.

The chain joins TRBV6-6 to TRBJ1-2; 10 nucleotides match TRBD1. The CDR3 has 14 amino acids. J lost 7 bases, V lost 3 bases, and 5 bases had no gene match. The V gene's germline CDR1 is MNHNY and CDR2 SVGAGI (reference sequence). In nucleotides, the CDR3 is TGTGCCAGCAGTTATTCGACAGGGGGCTCTGGCTACACCTTC. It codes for CASSYSTGGSGYTF.

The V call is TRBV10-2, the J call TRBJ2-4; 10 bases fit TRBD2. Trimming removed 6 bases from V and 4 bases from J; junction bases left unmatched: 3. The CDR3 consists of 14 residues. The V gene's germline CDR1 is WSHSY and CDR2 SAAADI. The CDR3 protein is CASRETSGKNIQYF. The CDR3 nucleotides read TGCGCCAGCAGAGAGACTAGCGGGAAAAACATTCAGTACTTC.

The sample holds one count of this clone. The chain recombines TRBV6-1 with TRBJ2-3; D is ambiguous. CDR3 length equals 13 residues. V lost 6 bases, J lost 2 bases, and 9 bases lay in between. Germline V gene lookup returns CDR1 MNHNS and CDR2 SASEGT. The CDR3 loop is CASSERATDTQYF. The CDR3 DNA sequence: TGTGCCAGCAGCGAAAGGGCCACAGATACGCAGTATTTT.

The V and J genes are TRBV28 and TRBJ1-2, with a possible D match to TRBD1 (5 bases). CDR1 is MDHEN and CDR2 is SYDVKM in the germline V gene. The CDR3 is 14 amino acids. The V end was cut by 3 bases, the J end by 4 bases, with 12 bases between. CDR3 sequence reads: CASSFAGALYGYTF. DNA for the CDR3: TGTGCCAGCAGTTTCGCCGGGGCGCTCTATGGCTACACCTTC.

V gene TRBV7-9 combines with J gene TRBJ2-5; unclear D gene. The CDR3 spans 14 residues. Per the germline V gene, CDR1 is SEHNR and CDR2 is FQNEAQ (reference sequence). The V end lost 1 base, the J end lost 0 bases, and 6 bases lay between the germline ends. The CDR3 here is CASSLVRNQETQYF. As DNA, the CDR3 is TGTGCCAGCAGCTTAGTACGGAACCAAGAGACCCAGTACTTC.

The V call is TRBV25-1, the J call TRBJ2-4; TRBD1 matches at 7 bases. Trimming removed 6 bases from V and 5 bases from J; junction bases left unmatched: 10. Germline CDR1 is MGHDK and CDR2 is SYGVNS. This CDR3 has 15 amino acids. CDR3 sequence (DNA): TGTGCCAGCAGCTCCACCCGACAGGGTCAAAACATTCAGTACTTC. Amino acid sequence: CASSSTRQGQNIQYF. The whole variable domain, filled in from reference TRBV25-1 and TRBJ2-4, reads EADIYQTPRYLVIGTGKKITLECSQTMGHDKMYWYQQDPGMELHLIHYSYGVNSTEKGDLSSESTVSRIRTEHFPLTLESARPSHTSQYLCASSSTRQGQNIQYFGAGTRLSVL.

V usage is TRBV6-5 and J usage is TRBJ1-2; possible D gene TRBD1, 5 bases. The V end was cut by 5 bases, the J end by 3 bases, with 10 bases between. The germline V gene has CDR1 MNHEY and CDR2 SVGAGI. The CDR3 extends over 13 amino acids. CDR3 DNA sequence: TGTGCCAGCAGTCAGGGAGAGGACTATGGCTACACCTTC. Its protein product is CASSQGEDYGYTF.

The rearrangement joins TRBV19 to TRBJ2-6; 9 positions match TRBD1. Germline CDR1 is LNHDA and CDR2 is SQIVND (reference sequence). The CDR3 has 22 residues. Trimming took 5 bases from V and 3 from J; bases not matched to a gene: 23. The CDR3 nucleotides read TGTGCCAGTAGTTTTTTGTCCGTGATACCACAGGGGGCGTATAATGGGGCCAACGTCCTGACTTTC. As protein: CASSFLSVIPQGAYNGANVLTF.

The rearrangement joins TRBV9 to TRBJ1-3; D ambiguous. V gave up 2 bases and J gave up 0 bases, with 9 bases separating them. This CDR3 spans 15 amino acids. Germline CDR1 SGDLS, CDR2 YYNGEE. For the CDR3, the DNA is TGTGCCAGCAGCGTCTTTGGAAGCTCTGGAAACACCATATATTTT. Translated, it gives CASSVFGSSGNTIYF.

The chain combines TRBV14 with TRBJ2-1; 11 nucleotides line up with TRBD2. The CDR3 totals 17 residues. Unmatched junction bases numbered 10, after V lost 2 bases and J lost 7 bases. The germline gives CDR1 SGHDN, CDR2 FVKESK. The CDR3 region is CASSQMGPSGGLNEQFF. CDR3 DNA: TGTGCCAGCAGCCAAATGGGTCCTAGCGGGGGGCTTAATGAGCAGTTCTTC.

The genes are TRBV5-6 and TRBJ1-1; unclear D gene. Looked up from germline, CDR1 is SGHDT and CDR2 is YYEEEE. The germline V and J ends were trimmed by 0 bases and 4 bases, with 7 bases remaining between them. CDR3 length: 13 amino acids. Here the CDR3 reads CASSLGGTTEAFF. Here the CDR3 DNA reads TGTGCCAGCAGCTTGGGTGGTACCACTGAAGCTTTCTTT.

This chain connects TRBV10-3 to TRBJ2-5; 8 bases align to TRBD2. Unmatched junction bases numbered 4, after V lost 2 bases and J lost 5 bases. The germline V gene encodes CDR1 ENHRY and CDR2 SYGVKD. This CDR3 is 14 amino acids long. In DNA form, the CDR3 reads TGTGCCATCAGTGAGCGGGAGGGCAGGGAGACCCAGTACTTC. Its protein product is CAISEREGRETQYF.

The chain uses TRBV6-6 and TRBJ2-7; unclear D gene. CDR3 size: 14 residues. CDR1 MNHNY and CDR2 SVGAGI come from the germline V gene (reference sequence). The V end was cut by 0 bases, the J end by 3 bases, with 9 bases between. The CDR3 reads CASSYSGEYYEQYF. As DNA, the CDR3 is TGTGCCAGCAGTTACTCGGGTGAATACTACGAGCAGTACTTC.